This T cell receptor beta chain was sequenced for a study of T cells in tuberculosis. Looking at the study overall: T cells were selected with CD1B tetramers loaded with glucose monomycolate. Findings and limits, study-wide: Samples were chosen by availability of cryopreserved specimens. Active tuberculosis TCR-alpha repertoires lay closer to GMM-specific TCRs than IGRA-negative controls, suggesting clonal expansion. The TCR-beta difference was not significant; alpha differences partly reflected length.

Profiling relied on immunoSEQ multiplex PCR, and the TCRdb table lists in-frame clones only, not all of them. The sample lists 20,000 to 25,000 clones; roughly 97% were seen once. Trimming took 2 bases from V and 4 from J; bases not matched to a gene: 0. CDR3 length equals 14 residues. Germline CDR1 MNHEY, CDR2 SMNVEV (reference sequence). Concerning this clone: The antigen remains unidentified.

Sequences were obtained from PBMCs. This clonotype was obtained from a donor aged 10-29 years with latent tuberculosis or without tuberculosis infection. V is TRBV27 and J is TRBJ2-5; 11 positions match TRBD2. CDR3 DNA sequence: TGTGCCAGCAGTTTAGGACTAGCGGGAGAGACCCAGTACTTC. Encoded protein: CASSLGLAGETQYF.